Below, 23 T cell receptor beta chains from the same sample are listed, as sequenced in a study of T cells in localized non-small cell lung cancer. Clones were read by immunoSEQ multiplex PCR, and TCRdb kept only the in-frame ones, dropping some. The sample has about 33,000 clones; 75% to 90% are singletons. This material consisted of peripheral blood, taken before any cancer treatment. The receptor set was obtained from a man aged 35-75 years with stage I lung adenocarcinoma.

The genes are TRBV18 and TRBJ1-1, with 7 bases matching TRBD1. Trimming at V came to 2 bases and at J to 0 bases, leaving 6 bases not matched to a gene. The length of the CDR3 is 16 residues. CDR1 is KGHSH, CDR2 LQKENI, per germline. The CDR3 DNA reads as TGTGCCAGCTCACCATCACAGGGGCGAATGAACACTGAAGCTTTCTTT. Its protein is CASSPSQGRMNTEAFF.

The chain joins TRBV25-1 to TRBJ1-4, with D unresolved. Trimming took 3 bases from V and 8 from J, leaving 13 bases between them. CDR1 and CDR2 (germline): MGHDK, SYGVNS. The CDR3 has 14 residues. The CDR3, as DNA: TGTGCCAGCAGTGAGTCCCGGGAGGAGGAAAAACTGTTTTTT. It encodes CASSESREEEKLFF.

With regard to this clone: A much larger clone sits a single nucleotide away, making a read error possible. V usage is TRBV5-4 and J usage is TRBJ1-1, with D uncertain. The CDR3 runs to 16 residues. Trimming removed 4 bases at V and 1 base at J, with 17 bases between. Germline-derived CDR1 and CDR2 are SGHNT and YYREEE (reference sequence). As DNA, the CDR3 is TGTGCCAGCAGCCTTAGCACTTCTCCCTGGAACACTGAAGCTTTCTTT. The encoded protein is CASSLSTSPWNTEAFF.

This rearrangement joins TRBV5-6 to TRBJ2-3; D gene uncertain. The CDR3 has 12 amino acids. Germline V gene lookup returns CDR1 SGHDT and CDR2 YYEEEE. Trimming stripped 5 bases from V and 0 bases from J, with 4 bases between. Here the CDR3 DNA reads TGTGCCAGCAGAAGGAGCACAGATACGCAGTATTTT. Its protein product is CASRRSTDTQYF.

This chain joins TRBV9 and TRBJ2-1, with 7 nucleotides matching TRBD2. V lost 6 bases and J lost 15; bases outside the gene matches: 12. Germline loops: CDR1 SGDLS, CDR2 YYNGEE. The CDR3 is 12 amino acids. The CDR3 nucleotides are TGTGCCAGCACCGACTCGGGGGGAAGGGGGTTCTTC. This encodes CASTDSGGRGFF. The whole variable domain, filled in from reference TRBV9 and TRBJ2-1, reads DSGVTQTPKHLITATGQRVTLRCSPRSGDLSVYWYQQSLDQGLQFLIQYYNGEERAKGNILERFSAQQFPDLHSELNLSSLELGDSALYFCASTDSGGRGFFGPGTRLTVL.

V gene TRBV10-1 combines with J gene TRBJ2-2; TRBD1 might be the D (5 bases). This CDR3 region has 13 residues. Germline lookup yields CDR1 WNHNN and CDR2 SYGVQD (reference sequence). V was cut by 5 bases and J by 3 bases, with 7 bases left in between. This CDR3 reads CASSRQYTGELFF. CDR3 nucleotides: TGCGCCAGCAGTCGACAGTACACCGGGGAGCTGTTTTTT.

As DNA, the CDR3 is TGTGCCACCAGCAGAATAGGGCTCGAGCAGTACTTC. Its translation: CATSRIGLEQYF. V gene TRBV15 combines with J gene TRBJ2-7; D is uncertain. V lost 2 bases, J lost 6 bases, and 8 bases lay in between. The CDR3 covers 12 residues. Germline values: CDR1 LNHNV, CDR2 YYDKDF (reference sequence).

This rearrangement joins TRBV15 to TRBJ1-2; 8 bases match TRBD1. Per the germline V gene, CDR1 is LNHNV and CDR2 is YYDKDF (reference sequence). This CDR3 is built from 16 residues. The V gene end was trimmed by 1 base and the J gene end by 4 bases; junction bases not matched to a gene: 8. The CDR3 nucleotides are TGTGCCACCAGCAGAGTGGGAATGGACAGGGCCTATGGCTACACCTTC. It codes for CATSRVGMDRAYGYTF.

The chain joins TRBV21-1 to TRBJ1-5; TRBD1, as called in the table, went unchecked against the DNA. TRBV21-1 is shown as a pseudogene. The CDR3 runs 17 residues. The CDR3 DNA is TGTGCCAGCAGCAAAGGCCCCCTCGACAGGGGCAGGCAGCCCCAGCATTTT. Translated, it gives CASSKGPLDRGRQPQHF.

V and J are TRBV11-2 and TRBJ2-7, with D tentatively TRBD1 (6 bases). The CDR3 runs to 14 residues. Trimming shortened V by 1 base and J by 4 bases, and 11 bases separated the two germline ends. Germline lookup yields CDR1 SGHAT and CDR2 FQNNGV. CDR3 DNA sequence: TGTGCCAGCAGCTTAGGGCAGGGGTATTACGAGCAGTACTTC. Translated: CASSLGQGYYEQYF.

In this sample, this clone turned up once. The CDR3 DNA reads as TGTGCCAGCAGTGAGCAACAGGGGGTTCGTGGCTACACCTTC. It codes for CASSEQQGVRGYTF. The chain carries TRBV6-1 and TRBJ1-2, with 8 bases that match TRBD1. The trim removed 3 bases at V and 7 bases at J, leaving 7 bases unmatched. Germline V gives CDR1 MNHNS, CDR2 SASEGT. The CDR3 contains 14 residues.

This chain's CDR3 is CAISGTGGQPQHF. The CDR3, as DNA: TGTGCCATCAGCGGGACAGGAGGGCAGCCCCAGCATTTT. V gene TRBV10-3 combines with J gene TRBJ1-5; 8 bases map to TRBD1. This CDR3 has 13 amino acids. From germline, CDR1 is ENHRY and CDR2 SYGVKD. V shed 6 bases, J shed 7 bases, and the junction held 5 bases outside the gene matches.

The V and J genes are TRBV7-2 and TRBJ2-5; 8 bases line up with TRBD2. CDR3 length equals 15 residues. V lost 5 bases, J lost 6 bases, and 11 bases stayed unmatched. Germline-derived CDR1 and CDR2 are SGHTA and FQGNSA. The CDR3 DNA follows: TGTGCCAGCAGCGGAGAACTAGCGGTTAAAAAGACCCAGTACTTC. This translates into CASSGELAVKKTQYF. Filled out from reference TRBV7-2 and TRBJ2-5, the complete variable domain reads GAGVSQSPSNKVTEKGKDVELRCDPISGHTALYWYRQSLGQGLEFLIYFQGNSAPDKSGLPSDRFSAERTGGSVSTLTIQRTQQEDSAVYLCASSGELAVKKTQYFGPGTRLLVL.

The chain recombines TRBV6-1 with TRBJ1-5; D perhaps matches TRBD1 (6 bases). V dropped 0 bases and J dropped 1 base, with 16 bases sitting between them. CDR1 and CDR2 from the germline V gene are MNHNS and SASEGT. The CDR3 is 18 amino acids. This CDR3 reads CASSEARAGGRSNQPQHF. CDR3 nucleotide sequence: TGTGCCAGCAGTGAAGCGCGGGCGGGGGGCCGGAGCAATCAGCCCCAGCATTTT.

The chain carries TRBV7-8 and TRBJ1-1, with a tentative D call TRBD1 (5 bases). Trimming left V 7 bases short and J 3 bases short, with 12 bases between. The CDR3 loop spans 13 amino acids. Germline CDR1 is SGHVS and CDR2 is FQNEAQ. The CDR3 loop reads CASTPEGDTEAFF. CDR3 bases: TGTGCCAGCACACCCGAAGGGGACACTGAAGCTTTCTTT.

The chain employs TRBV6-1 and TRBJ2-7; 8 nucleotides line up with TRBD1. The CDR3 covers 13 residues. The V and J ends lost 4 bases and 6 bases, in that order; junction bases with no gene match: 5. CDR1 and CDR2 (germline): MNHNS, SASEGT. DNA for the CDR3: TGTGCCAGCAGTGCCCTGACAGGGGCCGAGCAGTACTTC. Its translation is CASSALTGAEQYF.

The chain carries TRBV7-6 and TRBJ2-1; 7 bases line up with TRBD2. This CDR3 comprises 13 residues. Trimming at V came to 4 bases and at J to 7 bases, leaving 4 bases not matched to a gene. Germline V gene sequence: CDR1 SGHVS, CDR2 FNYEAQ. CDR3 nucleotide sequence: TGTGCCAGCAGCTCGGGGACTACTAATGAGCAGTTCTTC. Protein: CASSSGTTNEQFF.

The gene calls are TRBV5-6 and TRBJ1-5, with TRBD1 matching 9 bases. V gave up 1 base and J gave up 4 bases; unmatched junction bases: 3. Per the germline V gene, CDR1 is SGHDT and CDR2 is YYEEEE. The CDR3 has 15 amino acids. CDR3 sequence reads: CASSLHRGPNQPQHF. The DNA for the CDR3 is TGTGCCAGCAGCTTGCACAGGGGGCCTAATCAGCCCCAGCATTTT.

The chain uses TRBV11-3 and TRBJ2-1, with unresolved D. Germline CDR1 is SGHNT and CDR2 is YENEEA. CDR3 size: 12 residues. Trimming left V 5 bases short and J 10 bases short, with 12 bases between. In nucleotides, the CDR3 is TGTGCCAGCAGCCAGACGGGTTGGGAGCAGTTCTTC. Residues: CASSQTGWEQFF.

This sequence joins TRBV19 and TRBJ2-6; no firm D call. Trimming stripped 5 bases from V and 0 bases from J, with 11 bases between. The CDR3 covers 16 residues. CDR1 is LNHDA and CDR2 is SQIVND in the germline V gene (reference sequence). The CDR3: CASSHETDSGANVLTF. As DNA, the CDR3 is TGTGCCAGTAGTCATGAAACTGACTCTGGGGCCAACGTCCTGACTTTC.

V is TRBV5-6 and J is TRBJ2-3; D is possibly TRBD2 (6 bases). With 0 bases removed from V and 2 bases from J, the gap between germline ends came to 16 bases. CDR3 length: 17 residues. Germline loops: CDR1 SGHDT, CDR2 YYEEEE. CDR3 sequence (DNA): TGTGCCAGCAGCTTGGATCGTGGGGGGAGGTACACAGATACGCAGTATTTT. Its translation is CASSLDRGGRYTDTQYF. Full variable domain (missing parts from reference TRBV5-6 and TRBJ2-3): DAGVTQSPTHLIKTRGQQVTLRCSPKSGHDTVSWYQQALGQGPQFIFQYYEEEERQRGNFPDRFSGHQFPNYSSELNVNALLLGDSALYLCASSLDRGGRYTDTQYFGPGTRLTVL.

The chain combines TRBV6-1 with TRBJ2-1; D tentatively reads TRBD1 or TRBD2 (5 bases each). This CDR3 has 14 amino acids. Germline CDR1 is MNHNS and CDR2 is SASEGT. The V gene lost 0 bases and the J gene lost 11 bases, with 14 bases spanning the gap. This chain's CDR3 is CASSEAPGPFKQFF. The DNA of the CDR3 is TGTGCCAGCAGTGAAGCCCCGGGACCCTTCAAGCAGTTCTTC.

The rearrangement uses TRBV27 and TRBJ1-5, with 7 bases identical to TRBD1. The CDR3 has 17 amino acids. V shed 3 bases, J shed 5 bases, and the junction held 13 bases outside the gene matches. Germline CDR1 and CDR2: MNHEY and SMNVEV (reference sequence). Written as DNA, the CDR3 is TGTGCCAGCAGTTTGGAGGGCCCAGGGGGGCGAGATCAGCCCCAGCATTTT. This codes for CASSLEGPGGRDQPQHF.